This T cell receptor (beta chain) was profiled in a study of Graves' ophthalmopathy and Graves' hyperthyroidism. This clonotype was seen repeatedly, ten times or more. PBMCs were isolated from an approximately 9.4 ml sample of fresh peripheral blood. The TCR beta CDR3 regions underwent amplification from RNA transcripts. Second-round multiplex PCR came after first-round RT-PCR with HTBI primers. TCRdb reprocessed the multiplex PCR reads with MiXCR, giving one entry per CDR3 protein. The sample holds some 160,000 distinct CDR3 sequences, just under 40% seen once. The sequence derives from a man aged 25 to 45 with Graves' ophthalmopathy. The sequenced material came from peripheral blood.

The CDR3 here is CSVGRASGSREQYF. In DNA form, the CDR3 reads TGCAGCGTTGGGCGGGCTAGCGGGAGTCGCGAGCAGTACTTC. The gene calls are TRBV29-1 and TRBJ2-7; 10 nucleotides match TRBD2. This CDR3 is built from 14 residues. Germline assignment: CDR1 SQVTM and CDR2 ANQGSEA. Germline trimming cut 4 bases from V and 6 bases from J; bases unmatched to any gene: 9.